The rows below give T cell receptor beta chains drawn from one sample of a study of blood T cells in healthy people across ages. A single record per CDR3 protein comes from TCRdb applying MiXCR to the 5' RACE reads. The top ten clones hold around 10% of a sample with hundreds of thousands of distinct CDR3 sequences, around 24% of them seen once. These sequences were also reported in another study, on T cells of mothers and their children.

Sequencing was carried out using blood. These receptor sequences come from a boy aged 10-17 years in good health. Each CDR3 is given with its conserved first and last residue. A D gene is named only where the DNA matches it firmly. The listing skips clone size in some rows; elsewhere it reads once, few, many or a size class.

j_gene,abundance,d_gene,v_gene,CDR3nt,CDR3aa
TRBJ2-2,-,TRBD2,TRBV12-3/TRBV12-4,TGTGCCAGCAGTCCGACTAGCGGATACGCCGGGGAGCTGTTTTTT,CASSPTSGYAGELFF
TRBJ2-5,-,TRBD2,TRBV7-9,TGTGCCGGCAGCTCGGGACTAGCGGGAGTTTGGGAGACCCAGTACTTC,CAGSSGLAGVWETQYF
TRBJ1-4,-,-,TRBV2,TGTGCCAGCAGTGAATTTATTCGGAAACTGTTTTTT,CASSEFIRKLFF
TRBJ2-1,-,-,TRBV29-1,TGCAGCGTTGCGGGGAGGACCCGGGACACCTCCTACAATGAGCAGTTCTTC,CSVAGRTRDTSYNEQFF
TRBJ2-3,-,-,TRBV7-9,TGTGCCAGCAGCTTAGTTCGGCAGGGTCGCACAGATACGCAGTATTTT,CASSLVRQGRTDTQYF
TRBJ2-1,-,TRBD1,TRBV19,TGTGCCAGCAACGACAGGGGGGGGTACAATGAGCAGTTCTTC,CASNDRGGYNEQFF
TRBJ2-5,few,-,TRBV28,TGTGCCAGCAATGCCCGAGGGCCCGAGCGAGAGACCCAGTACTTC,CASNARGPERETQYF
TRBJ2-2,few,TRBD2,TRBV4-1,TGCGCCAGCAGACGTAGCGGGACCGAAAACACCGGGGAGCTGTTTTTT,CASRRSGTENTGELFF
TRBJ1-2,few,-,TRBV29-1,TGCAGCGTTGAAGCGGATGCCCTGATCTATGGCTACACCTTC,CSVEADALIYGYTF
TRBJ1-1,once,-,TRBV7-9,TGTGCCAGCAGCTTAGCTTTTACTGAAGCTTTCTTT,CASSLAFTEAFF
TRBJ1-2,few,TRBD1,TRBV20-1,TGCAGTGCAAGGACAGGGGGCGATGGCTACACCTTC,CSARTGGDGYTF
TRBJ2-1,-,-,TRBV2,TGTGCCAGCACTCCCCACGGGGACTCCGGGCAGTTCTTC,CASTPHGDSGQFF
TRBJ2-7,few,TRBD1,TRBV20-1,TGCAGTGCAACCCCCCCGGGACAGGGGTCCGAGCAGTACTTC,CSATPPGQGSEQYF
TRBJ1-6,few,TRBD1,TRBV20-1,TGCAGTGCTAGTGCCACAGGGGATTCACCCCTCCACTTT,CSASATGDSPLHF
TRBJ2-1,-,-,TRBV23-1,TGCGCCAGCAGACGCCAACATTGCTGGCGCCCCTACAATGAGCAGTTCTTC,CASRRQHCWRPYNEQFF
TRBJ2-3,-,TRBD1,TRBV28,TGTGCCAGCAGTTCCCAAACAGGGGGGATCACAGATACGCAGTATTTT,CASSSQTGGITDTQYF
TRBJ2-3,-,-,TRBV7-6,TGTGCCAGCAGCTTAGCGGGAGCAACTACAGATACGCAGTATTTT,CASSLAGATTDTQYF
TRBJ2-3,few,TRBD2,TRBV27,TGTGCCAGCAGCCCGGGAGGGCCCACAGATACGCAGTATTTT,CASSPGGPTDTQYF
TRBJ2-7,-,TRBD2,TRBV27,TGTGCCAGCAGTTCAACGGGGGGGCCTATAGACGAGCAGTACTTC,CASSSTGGPIDEQYF
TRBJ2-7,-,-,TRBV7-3,TGTGCCAGCAGCCGGGGACGGCACGACTACGAGCAGTACTTC,CASSRGRHDYEQYF
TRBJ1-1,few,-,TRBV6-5,TGTGCCAGCAGTTACCGGCCCAAAAACACTGAAGCTTTCTTT,CASSYRPKNTEAFF
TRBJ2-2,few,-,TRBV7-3,TGTGCCAGCAGCTTAACGTTGGGACTGAACACCGGGGAGCTGTTTTTT,CASSLTLGLNTGELFF
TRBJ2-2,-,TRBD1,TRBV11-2,TGTGCCAGCAGCCCAGGGACAGGGGCGATCACCGGGGAGCTGTTTTTT,CASSPGTGAITGELFF
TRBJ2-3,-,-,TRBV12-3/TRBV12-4,TGTGCCAGCAGTTTTGACGTCGCGGGGACGGTTAGCACAGATACGCAGTATTTT,CASSFDVAGTVSTDTQYF
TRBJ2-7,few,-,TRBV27,TGTGCCAGCAGCGGGCCCAAAAAGGCAGGGAGCAACGAGCAGTACTTC,CASSGPKKAGSNEQYF
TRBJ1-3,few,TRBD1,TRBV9,TGTGCCAGCAGCGTAGGGGAGGGGGCCTCTGGAAACACCATATATTTT,CASSVGEGASGNTIYF
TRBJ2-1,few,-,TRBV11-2,TGTGCCAGCAGCCTTAACGGGGGCGTTTTCAATGAGCAGTTCTTC,CASSLNGGVFNEQFF
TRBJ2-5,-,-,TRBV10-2,TGCGCCAGCAGGGCCCGGGGAAGCGAGACCCAGTACTTC,CASRARGSETQYF
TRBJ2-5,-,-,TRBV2,TGTGCCAGCAGTGAAAGGACCCAAGGTACCCAGTACTTC,CASSERTQGTQYF
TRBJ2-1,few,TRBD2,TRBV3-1,TGTGCCAGCAGCCCCTCCAAGCGGGAGGGCCGCCATGAGCAGTTCTTC,CASSPSKREGRHEQFF
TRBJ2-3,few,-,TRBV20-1,TGCAGTGGGGGCCCAGCACCGGTCACAGATACGCAGTATTTT,CSGGPAPVTDTQYF
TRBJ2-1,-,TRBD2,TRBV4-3,TGCGCCAGCAGCCAAAATAGGGCTAGCGGGACCGGGAATGAGCAGTTCTTC,CASSQNRASGTGNEQFF
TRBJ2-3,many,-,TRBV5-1,TGCGCCAGCAGCTTGGTGGGGAGCACAGATACGCAGTATTTT,CASSLVGSTDTQYF
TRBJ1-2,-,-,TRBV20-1,TGCAGTGCAGAGGCGGGTTTCTATGGCTACACCTTC,CSAEAGFYGYTF
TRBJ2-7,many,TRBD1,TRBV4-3,TGCGCCAGCAGCCAAGACATTTTACGGGACAGGCGTCCTCCCTACGAGCAGTACTTC,CASSQDILRDRRPPYEQYF
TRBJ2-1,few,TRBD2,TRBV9,TGTGCCAGCACCCCTACAACTAGCGGGAGGGCCAATGAGCAGTTCTTC,CASTPTTSGRANEQFF
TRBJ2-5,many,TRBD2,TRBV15,TGTGCCACCAGCAGAGATAGCGGGGGGGCCGAGACCCAGTACTTC,CATSRDSGGAETQYF
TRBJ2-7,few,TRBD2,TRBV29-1,TGCAGCGTTGAAACGGGACGGGGAGGGTCTTACGAGCAGTACTTC,CSVETGRGGSYEQYF
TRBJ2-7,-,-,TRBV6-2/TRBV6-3,TGTGCCAGCAGTCGTCGAGCGGACTACTCCTACGAGCAGTACTTC,CASSRRADYSYEQYF
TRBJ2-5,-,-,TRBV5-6,TGTGCCAGCAGCCCAATAACAGGGTTATTAGAGACCCAGTACTTC,CASSPITGLLETQYF
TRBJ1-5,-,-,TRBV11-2,TGTGCCAGCAGCTTAGATAGGTTCGGCCAGCCCCAGCATTTT,CASSLDRFGQPQHF
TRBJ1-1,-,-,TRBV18,TGTGCCAGCTCACCAATCGGGGGGACCACTGAAGCTTTCTTT,CASSPIGGTTEAFF
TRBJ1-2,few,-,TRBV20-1,TGCAGTGCGGTCACAAGGAACTATGGCTACACCTTC,CSAVTRNYGYTF
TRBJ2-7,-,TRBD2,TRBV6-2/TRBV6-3,TGTGCCAGCAGTCCCAGCGGGGGGGCTGCTGACGAGCAGTACTTC,CASSPSGGAADEQYF
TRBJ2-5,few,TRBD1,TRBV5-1,TGCGCCAGCAGCCGGGACAGGGTATTGGAGACCCAGTACTTC,CASSRDRVLETQYF
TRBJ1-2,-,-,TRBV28,TGTGCCAGCAGTTCACCCCCGGGGAGCTCTAACTATGGCTACACCTTC,CASSSPPGSSNYGYTF